The following is a TCR beta chain sequence with its context. PCR employed 60 Vbeta and 13 Jbeta primers. Method: immunoSEQ multiplex PCR; TCRdb's copy keeps in-frame clones and lacks some. The sample shows just over 150,000 clones, about 65% of them seen only once. This entry comes from a study of cytomegalovirus exposure and HLA in healthy donors. Study context: A prior study identified roughly 110 million unique TCR beta sequences from about 180 million T cells. HLA-typed donors contributed around 88 million unique TCRs, which were held in an early data release. The Caucasian-associated ancestry cluster held less than 85% of a few hundred genotyped donors.

The material sequenced was PBMCs. This TCR was sampled from a man aged 40-49 years in good health and CMV-seropositive.

CDR3 DNA: TGTGCCAGCAGCGTGGGACAGGGACCCTACGAGCAGTACTTC. It specifies CASSVGQGPYEQYF. The chain employs TRBV9 and TRBJ2-7; 9 nucleotides agree with TRBD1. CDR1 SGDLS and CDR2 YYNGEE come from the germline V gene. The CDR3 is made up of 14 amino acids. The J segment lost 2 bases and the V segment lost 2 bases, leaving 2 bases of the junction unmatched.